The clone carrying this T cell receptor (beta chain) is a singleton in its sample. Its specificity is not known. In the naive CD8 group, cells lacked CD45RO and were positively selected for CCR7, so terminally differentiated effector memory CD45RA+ cells were left out. Nashville, Tennessee was home to all donors, each a Caucasian adult. Trimming took 3 bases from V and 7 from J; bases not matched to a gene: 15. The CDR3 has 17 amino acids. Germline V gene data show CDR1 as ENHRY and CDR2 as SYGVKD. The data were obtained in a study of shared clonotypes between healthy human individuals. Study-level points and caveats: The sole specimen, blood, was sampled, and tissue repertoires likely differ. The study found roughly 5% of naive CD4 clonotypes shared across several donors.

Data came from immunoSEQ multiplex PCR; TCRdb stores just in-frame clones and leaves some out. The repertoire holds millions of clones, about 92% seen once, with around 1.7% in the top ten. The sequence was obtained from a man in his late teens or twenties in good health. Some clones in this sample may be carry-over from other donors' samples. J is TRBJ2-3 and V is TRBV10-3, with 8 bases matching TRBD2. The sequencing input was naive CD8+ T cells from PBMCs. The CDR3 coding sequence is TGTGCCATCAGTGATTCCCCTACTAGCGGAGGCCAGAATACGCAGTATTTT. This encodes CAISDSPTSGGQNTQYF.